Presented here are 18 T cell receptor beta chains from one specimen sequenced in a study of blood T cell repertoires in COVID-19. Using immunoSEQ multiplex PCR, the repertoire was profiled, and TCRdb retains in-frame clones only, with some absent. This table holds 150,000 to 200,000 clones, approximately 81% found once. The specimen was PBMCs or T cells enriched from blood (not recorded which). These receptors were obtained from a woman aged 45-60 years who had recovered from COVID-19.

The V and J genes are TRBV2 and TRBJ2-2, with D possibly TRBD1 on 6 matching bases. V dropped 7 bases and J dropped 5 bases, with 14 bases sitting between them. The CDR3 runs to 14 residues. Looked up from germline, CDR1 is SNHLY and CDR2 is FYNNEI. The CDR3 protein is CASKSNRETGELFF. In DNA, the CDR3 is TGTGCCAGCAAATCAAACAGGGAAACCGGGGAGCTGTTTTTT.

This clone was observed a few times. The rearrangement links TRBV2 to TRBJ1-6; 8 nucleotides align to TRBD1. The CDR3 spans 15 residues. Germline trimming cut 3 bases from V and 6 bases from J; bases unmatched to any gene: 4. Germline CDR1 SNHLY, CDR2 FYNNEI. As DNA, the CDR3 is TGTGCCAGCAGTGACCCCAGGGGGCTTAATTCACCCCTCCACTTT. This sequence encodes CASSDPRGLNSPLHF.

The chain has TRBV7-9 and TRBJ1-1; D gene uncertain. The CDR3 runs 12 residues. V was pared by 5 bases and J by 11 bases, with 15 bases between. The germline CDR1 and CDR2 sequences are SEHNR and FQNEAQ (reference sequence). The chain's CDR3 is CASSPGAAWAFF. The CDR3 DNA reads as TGTGCCAGCAGCCCAGGCGCCGCATGGGCTTTCTTT.

The rearrangement uses TRBV10-3 and TRBJ2-7, with a weak D call TRBD1 (5 bases). From germline, CDR1 is ENHRY and CDR2 SYGVKD. The CDR3 runs 13 residues. Trimming pared 10 bases from V and 1 base from J, leaving 14 bases between. CDR3 region: CATSQGPSYEQYF. Here the CDR3 DNA reads TGTGCCACCAGCCAGGGTCCTTCCTACGAGCAGTACTTC.

The chain combines TRBV28 with TRBJ2-5; 7 nucleotides match TRBD1. The CDR3 is 14 amino acids. Looked up from germline, CDR1 is MDHEN and CDR2 is SYDVKM. Trimming removed 7 bases from V and 2 bases from J; junction bases left unmatched: 7. The CDR3 sequence is CASISGQFQETQYF. For the CDR3, the DNA is TGTGCCAGCATCTCGGGACAGTTTCAAGAGACCCAGTACTTC.

This clone came up a few times. The genes are TRBV6-5 and TRBJ1-2; D might be TRBD1 (6 bases). V was clipped by 0 bases and J by 1 base, with 9 bases between them. The CDR3 extends over 15 amino acids. Germline assignment: CDR1 MNHEY and CDR2 SVGAGI. The CDR3 is CASSYSWTVNYGYTF. CDR3 DNA: TGTGCCAGCAGTTACTCCTGGACAGTTAACTATGGCTACACCTTC.

This chain uses TRBV2 with TRBJ2-2, with D perhaps TRBD1 (5 bases). Deletions cut 5 bases from V and 3 bases from J, with 10 bases between. Germline-derived CDR1 and CDR2 are SNHLY and FYNNEI. The CDR3 length is 14 residues. Here the CDR3 reads CASSLGVYTGELFF. The CDR3 region has the DNA TGTGCCAGCAGTCTAGGGGTTTACACCGGGGAGCTGTTTTTT.

This chain connects TRBV6-5 to TRBJ1-6; D might be TRBD1 (5 bases). V lost 6 bases to trimming and J lost 6 bases, with 15 bases between them. CDR1 MNHEY and CDR2 SVGAGI come from the germline V gene. The CDR3 has 15 amino acids. CDR3 region: CASRVERQTNSPLHF. DNA of the CDR3: TGTGCCAGCAGAGTAGAGAGACAGACTAATTCACCCCTCCACTTT.

This chain uses TRBV11-1 with TRBJ2-1, with D possibly being TRBD2 (6 bases). The ends were cut back, 0 bases at V and 8 bases at J, with 8 bases in the middle. CDR3 length: 13 amino acids. Germline V gene data show CDR1 as SGHAT and CDR2 as FQDESV (reference sequence). The CDR3 coding sequence is TGTGCCAGCAGCTTAGCGGGAGGCCATGAGCAGTTCTTC. Protein product: CASSLAGGHEQFF. The variable domain in full, completed from reference TRBV11-1 and TRBJ2-1, reads EAEVAQSPRYKITEKSQAVAFWCDPISGHATLYWYRQILGQGPELLVQFQDESVVDDSQLPKDRFSAERLKGVDSTLKIQPAELGDSAMYLCASSLAGGHEQFFGPGTRLTVL.

This rearrangement joins TRBV4-2 to TRBJ2-3; TRBD2 matches 10 bases. The V and J ends lost 0 bases and 0 bases, in that order; junction bases with no gene match: 6. The CDR3 is made up of 18 amino acids. CDR1 is LGHNA, CDR2 YNFKEQ, per germline. The CDR3 loop is CASSQDGGLAASTDTQYF. As DNA, the CDR3 is TGTGCCAGCAGCCAAGATGGAGGACTAGCGGCTAGCACAGATACGCAGTATTTT.

The chain employs TRBV3-1 (or the pseudogene TRBV3-2) and TRBJ2-7, with TRBD1 matching 7 bases. J gave up 2 bases and V 4 bases, and 2 bases lay outside the gene matches. The CDR3 loop spans 13 amino acids. Germline-derived CDR1 and CDR2 are LGHDT and YNNKEL (reference sequence). CDR3 nucleotides: TGTGCCAGCAGCCGGCAGGGGGCCTACGAGCAGTACTTC. It codes for CASSRQGAYEQYF.

V usage is TRBV5-1 and J usage is TRBJ1-6; 12 bases are shared with TRBD1. V shed 2 bases and J 9 bases; nucleotides not matched to a gene: 12. The CDR3 is 18 amino acids. The germline V gene encodes CDR1 SGHRS and CDR2 YFSETQ. The CDR3 DNA sequence: TGCGCCAGCAGCTTTAGGGGCCATCCGGGACAGGGGGCTTCACCCCTCCACTTT. Its protein is CASSFRGHPGQGASPLHF. Filled out from reference TRBV5-1 and TRBJ1-6, the complete variable domain reads KAGVTQTPRYLIKTRGQQVTLSCSPISGHRSVSWYQQTPGQGLQFLFEYFSETQRNKGNFPGRFSGRQFSNSRSEMNVSTLELGDSALYLCASSFRGHPGQGASPLHFGNGTRLTVT.

V gene TRBV13 combines with J gene TRBJ2-4, with TRBD2 matching over 8 bases. J lost 3 bases, V lost 5 bases, and 6 bases had no gene match. The length of the CDR3 is 15 residues. Germline V lookup: CDR1 PRHDT, CDR2 FYEKMQ (reference sequence). CDR3 DNA sequence: TGTGCCAGCAGCCTTGGTCTAGCGGGCAAAAACATTCAGTACTTC. Translation: CASSLGLAGKNIQYF.

The chain joins TRBV28 to TRBJ1-4; 9 bases are shared with TRBD1. Germline assignment: CDR1 MDHEN and CDR2 SYDVKM. The V and J ends lost 9 bases and 9 bases, in that order; junction bases with no gene match: 17. CDR3 length equals 16 residues. CDR3 in DNA: TGTGCCAGTTTACCCCGATGGGGGACAGGGCGTCAAAAACTGTTTTTT. It is translated as CASLPRWGTGRQKLFF.

V is TRBV5-1 and J is TRBJ2-2, with TRBD1 as a possible D gene (5 bases). The CDR3 loop spans 14 amino acids. Looked up from germline, CDR1 is SGHRS and CDR2 is YFSETQ. V lost 4 bases and J 5 bases, leaving 12 bases between the germline ends. CDR3 DNA sequence: TGCGCCAGCAGCCCTAGGACACAAACCGGGGAGCTGTTTTTT. This translates into CASSPRTQTGELFF.

This clone came up once. Other DNA sequences in the same sample also yield this CDR3. This rearrangement joins TRBV27 to TRBJ1-1; 8 nucleotides agree with TRBD1. The V gene end was trimmed by 3 bases and the J gene end by 1 base; junction bases not matched to a gene: 1. Per the germline V gene, CDR1 is MNHEY and CDR2 is SMNVEV (reference sequence). The CDR3 covers 14 residues. In DNA form, the CDR3 reads TGTGCCAGCAGTTTTGGGACAGGGAACACTGAAGCTTTCTTT. This gives the protein CASSFGTGNTEAFF.

The chain uses TRBV11-3 and TRBJ2-1; D may be TRBD1 (7 bases). V was trimmed by 3 bases and J by 7 bases, leaving 13 bases between them. Germline V CDR1 and CDR2: SGHNT, YENEEA. The CDR3 runs 14 residues. As DNA, the CDR3 is TGTGCCAGCAGCTTTCTGACAGGGACTAATGAGCAGTTCTTC. Translating it yields CASSFLTGTNEQFF.

The chain has TRBV13 and TRBJ2-1; 7 bases agree with TRBD2. Germline assignment: CDR1 PRHDT and CDR2 FYEKMQ (reference sequence). Losses at the gene ends were 1 base for V and 0 bases for J; bases not matched to a gene: 6. The CDR3 runs 17 residues. CDR3 protein: CASSLAGGVSSYNEQFF. In DNA, the CDR3 is TGTGCCAGCAGCTTAGCGGGGGGTGTTAGCTCCTACAATGAGCAGTTCTTC.